What follows are 22 T cell receptor beta chains derived from one specimen sequenced in a study of cytomegalovirus exposure and HLA in healthy donors (dated by TCRdb to 2016 to 2017). The library was built by means of the immunoSEQ multiplex PCR assay. The multiplex PCR relied on a mix of 60 forward primers for TCR Vbeta segments and 13 reverse primers for TCR Jbeta segments. The clones in this table, taken by TCRdb from immuneACCESS, are in-frame only. Not every clone is retained; where verified, under half of the shortfall comes from an unresolved V gene, and the cause of the rest is unknown. The sample yields about 130,000 clones; around 77% were counted once. The leading ten clones occupy 2% of the sample. The sample comprised PBMCs. The source of these receptors is a man aged 25 to 40 in good health and CMV-seronegative.

This clone was recorded once. The J gene is TRBJ2-7, the V gene TRBV2; 7 nucleotides align to TRBD1. V lost 7 bases to trimming and J lost 4 bases; unmatched junction nucleotides: 16. The CDR3 spans 16 residues. Germline CDR1 SNHLY, CDR2 FYNNEI. The CDR3 coding sequence is TGTGCCAGCACCGGCGGATGGGACAGTCGTTTTTACGAGCAGTACTTC. Translated, it gives CASTGGWDSRFYEQYF.

This chain connects TRBV19 to TRBJ1-2, with D uncertain. The CDR3 length is 13 residues. V was shortened by 7 bases and J by 4 bases, with 13 bases between the two germline ends. The V gene's germline CDR1 is LNHDA and CDR2 SQIVND (reference sequence). In DNA form, the CDR3 reads TGTGCCAGTAAGCGGCCCGGGCTCTATGGCTACACCTTC. Translated, it gives CASKRPGLYGYTF. Together with reference TRBV19 and TRBJ1-2, the CDR3 gives the full variable domain: DGGITQSPKYLFRKEGQNVTLSCEQNLNHDAMYWYRQDPGQGLRLIYYSQIVNDFQKGDIAEGYSVSREKKESFPLTVTSAQKNPTAFYLCASKRPGLYGYTFGSGTRLTVV.

V is TRBV9 and J is TRBJ2-3; 7 positions agree with TRBD1. CDR3 length: 16 residues. Germline CDR1 and CDR2: SGDLS and YYNGEE. V dropped 3 bases and J dropped 2; count of bases not matched to a gene: 9. DNA of the CDR3: TGTGCCAGCAGCGCCGGACAGGACACCCCCACAGATACGCAGTATTTT. Its translation is CASSAGQDTPTDTQYF. Variable domain in full (rest from reference TRBV9 and TRBJ2-3): DSGVTQTPKHLITATGQRVTLRCSPRSGDLSVYWYQQSLDQGLQFLIQYYNGEERAKGNILERFSAQQFPDLHSELNLSSLELGDSALYFCASSAGQDTPTDTQYFGPGTRLTVL.

CDR3 protein: CASSTGSPMRSSYNEQFF. As DNA, the CDR3 is TGTGCCAGCAGTACCGGGAGCCCCATGCGGAGCTCCTACAATGAGCAGTTCTTC. The gene calls are TRBV14 and TRBJ2-1; TRBD2 might be the D (6 bases). This CDR3 comprises 18 residues. Trimming stripped 6 bases from V and 0 bases from J, with 21 bases between. CDR1 is SGHDN, CDR2 FVKESK, per germline.

This clone was detected once. The chain carries TRBV2 and TRBJ2-7; TRBD2 aligns across 11 bases. This CDR3 comprises 14 residues. V trimming: 6 bases; J trimming: 2 bases; junction bases outside the gene matches: 3. Looked up from germline, CDR1 is SNHLY and CDR2 is FYNNEI. For the CDR3, the DNA is TGTGCCAGCAGAGCTAGCGGGAGGCCCTACGAGCAGTACTTC. Its protein is CASRASGRPYEQYF.

The genes are TRBV7-9 and TRBJ2-1; 9 bases are shared with TRBD2. Trimming at V came to 6 bases and at J to 2 bases, leaving 5 bases not matched to a gene. The germline CDR1 and CDR2 sequences are SEHNR and FQNEAQ (reference sequence). The CDR3 contains 15 residues. CDR3 region: CASSSSGSPYNEQFF. For the CDR3, the DNA is TGTGCCAGCAGTAGTAGCGGGAGCCCCTACAATGAGCAGTTCTTC. Complete variable domain (other parts from reference TRBV7-9 and TRBJ2-1): DTGVSQNPRHKITKRGQNVTFRCDPISEHNRLYWYRQTLGQGPEFLTYFQNEAQLEKSRLLSDRFSAERPKGSFSTLEIQRTEQGDSAMYLCASSSSGSPYNEQFFGPGTRLTVL.

J is TRBJ2-7 and V is TRBV30, with 7 bases that match TRBD2. The CDR3 runs 14 residues. Trimming cost V 5 bases and J 8 bases; bases outside gene matches: 15. Germline V gives CDR1 GTSNPN, CDR2 SVGIG (reference sequence). CDR3 loop: CAWGQEGGDRKQYF. The CDR3 bases are TGTGCCTGGGGACAAGAGGGAGGGGATAGGAAGCAGTACTTC. Complete variable domain (other parts from reference TRBV30 and TRBJ2-7): SQTIHQWPATLVQPVGSPLSLECTVEGTSNPNLYWYRQAAGRGLQLLFYSVGIGQISSEVPQNLSASRPQDRQFILSSKKLLLSDSGFYLCAWGQEGGDRKQYFGPGTRLTVT.

V and J are TRBV7-8 and TRBJ2-1, with D tentatively TRBD1 (6 bases). The germline V gene has CDR1 SGHVS and CDR2 FQNEAQ. The V end lost 1 base, the J end lost 7 bases, and 11 bases lay between the germline ends. The CDR3 is 14 residues long. CDR3 DNA sequence: TGTGCCAGCAGCTTAGTTAGGGGGACGAATGAGCAGTTCTTC. It is translated as CASSLVRGTNEQFF.

The genes are TRBV18 and TRBJ1-1; the D gene is possibly TRBD1 (6 bases). V dropped 4 bases and J dropped 3 bases, with 12 bases sitting between them. Germline CDR1 is KGHSH and CDR2 is LQKENI. The CDR3 length is 14 residues. This CDR3 is CASSLNRADTEAFF. The CDR3 nucleotides are TGTGCCAGCTCACTTAACAGGGCGGACACTGAAGCTTTCTTT.

V usage is TRBV19 and J usage is TRBJ1-5; 9 positions agree with TRBD1. The trim removed 2 bases at V and 4 bases at J, leaving 12 bases unmatched. There are 18 residues in the CDR3. Germline CDR1 and CDR2: LNHDA and SQIVND (reference sequence). The CDR3, as DNA: TGTGCCAGTAGTATAATCCTTGGCTGGGGACAGGGTAATCAGCCCCAGCATTTT. It is translated as CASSIILGWGQGNQPQHF.

The chain links TRBV2 to TRBJ2-5; weak D call: TRBD2 (5 bases). CDR3 length: 13 amino acids. Germline V gives CDR1 SNHLY, CDR2 FYNNEI. Between the trimmed V and J ends, which lost 6 bases and 5 bases, there was a span of 13 bases. The CDR3 reads CASRGEAVETQYF. The CDR3 DNA follows: TGTGCCAGCAGGGGTGAAGCGGTTGAGACCCAGTACTTC. The full variable domain, in which reference TRBV2 and TRBJ2-5 provide the parts outside the CDR3, is EPEVTQTPSHQVTQMGQEVILRCVPISNHLYFYWYRQILGQKVEFLVSFYNNEISEKSEIFDDQFSVERPDGSNFTLKIRSTKLEDSAMYFCASRGEAVETQYFGPGTRLLVL.

The chain uses TRBV9 and TRBJ1-1, with 7 bases identical to TRBD1. CDR1 is SGDLS, CDR2 YYNGEE, per germline. This CDR3 comprises 15 residues. J lost 3 bases, V lost 4 bases, and 9 bases had no gene match. CDR3 bases: TGTGCCAGCAGCCCTCGACAGGGAGGTGACACTGAAGCTTTCTTT. Its protein is CASSPRQGGDTEAFF.

The rearrangement joins TRBV19 to TRBJ2-1, with TRBD2 as a possible D gene (5 bases). The V end lost 6 bases, the J end lost 10 bases, and 19 bases lay between the germline ends. CDR1 is LNHDA and CDR2 is SQIVND in the germline V gene (reference sequence). The CDR3 runs 14 residues. The DNA of the CDR3 is TGTGCCAGTAGCGCCTCTAGGAGCTGGAGGGAGCAGTTCTTC. Residues: CASSASRSWREQFF.

V gene TRBV28 combines with J gene TRBJ2-5; D uncertain. V was cut by 3 bases and J by 4 bases, with 3 bases left in between. The CDR3 sequence is 11 residues long. Germline loops: CDR1 MDHEN, CDR2 SYDVKM. Here the CDR3 reads CASSFRETQYF. The CDR3 DNA sequence: TGTGCCAGCAGTTTCCGAGAGACCCAGTACTTC.

This chain links TRBV7-3 with TRBJ2-7; 8 bases line up with TRBD1. The junction had 7 bases not matched to a gene; V was cut back by 5 bases and J by 7 bases. The CDR3 has 13 amino acids. Per the germline V gene, CDR1 is SGHTA and CDR2 is FQGTGA. CDR3 protein: CASSLDRGGEQYF. The CDR3 coding sequence is TGTGCCAGCAGCCTCGACAGGGGTGGGGAGCAGTACTTC.

This chain joins TRBV4-1 and TRBJ1-1; 10 nucleotides agree with TRBD1. V lost 5 bases, J lost 4 bases, and 1 base stayed unmatched. The germline V gene has CDR1 MGHRA and CDR2 YSYEKL. The CDR3 runs 13 residues. CDR3 DNA sequence: TGCGCCAGCAGCTGGGACAGGGGCACTGAAGCTTTCTTT. It codes for CASSWDRGTEAFF.

The chain carries TRBV29-1 and TRBJ2-5; TRBD2 aligns across 7 bases. Germline trimming cut 7 bases from V and 5 bases from J; bases unmatched to any gene: 13. Germline V lookup: CDR1 SQVTM, CDR2 ANQGSEA. The CDR3 consists of 14 residues. CDR3 sequence (DNA): TGCAGCGCTGGGGGGGGGACCCTCACGGAGACCCAGTACTTC. Translated: CSAGGGTLTETQYF. Based on the CDR3 plus reference TRBV29-1 and TRBJ2-5, the full variable domain is SAVISQKPSRDICQRGTSLTIQCQVDSQVTMMFWYRQQPGQSLTLIATANQGSEATYESGFVIDKFPISRPNLTFSTLTVSNMSPEDSSIYLCSAGGGTLTETQYFGPGTRLLVL.

This clone showed up just a few times. The chain links TRBV25-1 to TRBJ2-7; 9 bases align to TRBD2. CDR1 MGHDK and CDR2 SYGVNS come from the germline V gene. This CDR3 is built from 16 residues. V was clipped by 1 base and J by 6 bases; unmatched bases: 10. CDR3 sequence: CASSEFHSGRIGEQYF. DNA for the CDR3: TGTGCCAGCAGTGAATTCCATAGCGGGAGAATCGGCGAGCAGTACTTC.

The rearrangement links TRBV6-5 to TRBJ2-3, with 7 bases identical to TRBD2. The germline V gene has CDR1 MNHEY and CDR2 SVGAGI. The trim removed 6 bases at V and 4 bases at J, leaving 7 bases unmatched. The CDR3 length is 14 residues. CDR3 sequence (DNA): TGTGCCAGCAGGGGGACTATAACCGCAGATACGCAGTATTTT. This translates into CASRGTITADTQYF.

The CDR3 loop reads CASSLRFESYEQYF. The CDR3 coding sequence is TGTGCCAGCAGTTTACGTTTCGAGTCCTACGAGCAGTACTTC. V usage is TRBV28 and J usage is TRBJ2-7, with D hard to call. V was cut by 2 bases and J by 1 base, with 9 bases left in between. Germline CDR1 is MDHEN and CDR2 is SYDVKM. There are 14 residues in the CDR3.

The chain links TRBV9 to TRBJ2-5; D may be TRBD1 (6 bases). The J call is doubtful: the DNA matches TRBJ2-7 better. The CDR3 is 13 amino acids. CDR1 is SGDLS and CDR2 is YYNGEE in the germline V gene. Here the CDR3 reads CASSVTGSSEQYF. CDR3 bases: TGTGCCAGCAGCGTAACAGGGTCATCCGAGCAGTACTTC.

Comments on this clone: Distinct nucleotide sequences in the sample also encode this CDR3. The chain uses TRBV9 and TRBJ2-3; 9 bases line up with TRBD2. V trimming: 0 bases; J trimming: 3 bases; junction bases outside the gene matches: 2. The CDR3 loop spans 15 amino acids. Germline-derived CDR1 and CDR2 are SGDLS and YYNGEE. The CDR3 loop is CASSVGSGRTDTQYF. As DNA, the CDR3 is TGTGCCAGCAGCGTAGGTAGCGGGAGAACAGATACGCAGTATTTT.